The table lists the clone carrying this TCR beta chain with a few counts. Its specificity is not known. The data stem from a study of a mutant IDH1 vaccine in newly diagnosed glioma. Study-level information: The earlier regimen, radiotherapy, temozolomide, or both, was most often both.

Generated by immunoSEQ multiplex PCR, the TCRdb table keeps only in-frame clones and is missing some. Of just over 80,000 clones in the sample, roughly 85% are singletons; the top ten hold 2% to 2.5%. Time point noted: week 23, last vaccination. The content of each vaccine dose was 300 ug of mutant IDH1 20-mer peptide, and topical imiquimod accompanied it. CDR3 length equals 14 residues. Trimming left V 5 bases short and J 2 bases short, with 11 bases between. Germline CDR1 is PRHDT and CDR2 is FYEKMQ (reference sequence). The sample consisted of PBMCs, taken from a glioma patient whose treatment included an IDH1 peptide vaccine. The TCR originated in a man aged 30 to 39 with glioma. Some clones in this sample may be carry-over from other donors' samples. The chain employs TRBV13 and TRBJ2-3; D is perhaps TRBD2 (5 bases). Written as DNA, the CDR3 is TGTGCCAGCAGCCCCCCGACTACCACAGATACGCAGTATTTT. Protein sequence: CASSPPTTTDTQYF.